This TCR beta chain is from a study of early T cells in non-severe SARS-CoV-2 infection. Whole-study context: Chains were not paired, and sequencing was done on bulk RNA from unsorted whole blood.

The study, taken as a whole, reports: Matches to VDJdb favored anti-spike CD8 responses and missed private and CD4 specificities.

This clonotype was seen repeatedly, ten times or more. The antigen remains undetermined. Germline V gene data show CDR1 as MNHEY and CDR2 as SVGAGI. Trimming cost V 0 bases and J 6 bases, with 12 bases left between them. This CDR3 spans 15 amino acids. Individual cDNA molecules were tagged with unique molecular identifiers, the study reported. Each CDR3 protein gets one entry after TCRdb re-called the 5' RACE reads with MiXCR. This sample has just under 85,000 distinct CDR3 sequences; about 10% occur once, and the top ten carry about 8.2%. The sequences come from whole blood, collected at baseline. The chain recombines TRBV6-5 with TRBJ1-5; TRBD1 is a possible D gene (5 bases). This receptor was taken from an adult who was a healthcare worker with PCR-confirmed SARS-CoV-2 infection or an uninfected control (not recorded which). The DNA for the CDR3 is TGTGCCAGCAGTTACTCGGGGCAGGGCGTTCAGCCCCAGCATTTT. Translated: CASSYSGQGVQPQHF.